Each of the 31 T cell receptor beta chains below was sequenced from the same sample in a study of PD-1 blockade in mismatch repair-deficient tumors. The table came from immunoSEQ multiplex PCR; TCRdb's copy has only in-frame clones and leaves some out. The sample consists of 55,000 to 85,000 clones, around 80% of them appearing once. Sequencing was performed on peripheral blood, taken 2 weeks after starting pembrolizumab. The receptors were gathered from an adult with mismatch repair-deficient cancer.

This clone was counted between two and nine times. This chain joins TRBV19 and TRBJ2-7, with TRBD2 identical over 7 bases. The V and J ends lost 7 bases and 3 bases, in that order; junction bases with no gene match: 9. The germline CDR1 and CDR2 sequences are LNHDA and SQIVND (reference sequence). CDR3 length equals 14 residues. This CDR3 is CASKASGPYYEQYF. CDR3 nucleotides: TGTGCCAGTAAGGCTAGCGGACCGTACTACGAGCAGTACTTC.

This chain joins TRBV5-5 and TRBJ2-3; TRBD1 matches at 9 bases. The V and J ends lost 3 bases and 4 bases, in that order; junction bases with no gene match: 15. The germline V gene encodes CDR1 SGHKS and CDR2 YYEKEE (reference sequence). The length of the CDR3 is 18 residues. The CDR3 coding sequence is TGTGCCAGCAGCTACTCGAGCCGGGACAGGGCTGGTTCAGATACGCAGTATTTT. Its protein is CASSYSSRDRAGSDTQYF.

This rearrangement joins TRBV12-5 to TRBJ1-5, with D perhaps matching TRBD1 (5 bases). Germline V CDR1 and CDR2: LGHNT, FRNRAP. CDR3 size: 15 residues. V was trimmed by 1 base and J by 0 bases, leaving 7 bases between them. The CDR3 here is CASGLGDSSNQPQHF. CDR3 DNA sequence: TGTGCTAGTGGTTTGGGGGACTCTAGCAATCAGCCCCAGCATTTT.

The gene calls are TRBV9 and TRBJ2-5; D is possibly TRBD1 (6 bases). Trimming stripped 5 bases from V and 4 bases from J, with 9 bases between. From germline, CDR1 is SGDLS and CDR2 YYNGEE. The CDR3 is 12 amino acids. Here the CDR3 reads CASSGQLETQYF. The DNA for the CDR3 is TGTGCCAGCAGTGGACAGTTAGAGACCCAGTACTTC.

This clone was counted a few times. The chain uses TRBV6-5 and TRBJ2-5, with D perhaps assigned TRBD1 or TRBD2 (5 bases each). Trimming shortened V by 0 bases and J by 4 bases, and 12 bases separated the two germline ends. This CDR3 comprises 15 residues. Germline V gives CDR1 MNHEY, CDR2 SVGAGI. CDR3 loop: CASSYSIGTPETQYF. CDR3 coding DNA: TGTGCCAGCAGTTACTCGATAGGGACGCCAGAGACCCAGTACTTC.

The chain uses TRBV5-6 and TRBJ2-3; 9 bases align to TRBD2. In germline, CDR1 is SGHDT, CDR2 YYEEEE. The CDR3 has 16 amino acids. After removal of 7 bases from V and 6 bases from J, the junction contained 15 bases not matched to a gene. This chain's CDR3 is CASLRRTSAQKDTQYF. Here the CDR3 DNA reads TGTGCCAGCCTTCGAAGGACTAGCGCCCAGAAGGATACGCAGTATTTT.

CDR3 residues: CASSLVGTGGGEAFF. CDR3 sequence (DNA): TGCGCCAGCAGCTTGGTCGGGACAGGGGGCGGTGAAGCTTTCTTT. This chain uses TRBV5-1 with TRBJ1-1; 12 nucleotides agree with TRBD1. The CDR3 is 15 residues long. Germline CDR1 and CDR2: SGHRS and YFSETQ. V gave up 0 bases and J gave up 7 bases; unmatched junction bases: 4. Full variable domain (outside the CDR3, taken from reference TRBV5-1 and TRBJ1-1): KAGVTQTPRYLIKTRGQQVTLSCSPISGHRSVSWYQQTPGQGLQFLFEYFSETQRNKGNFPGRFSGRQFSNSRSEMNVSTLELGDSALYLCASSLVGTGGGEAFFGQGTRLTVV.

V gene TRBV4-1 combines with J gene TRBJ1-1; no reliable D call. CDR3 length equals 15 residues. The V end was cut by 1 base, the J end by 4 bases, with 13 bases between. Germline values: CDR1 MGHRA, CDR2 YSYEKL. In DNA, the CDR3 is TGCGCCAGCAGCCAAGGACCCGGTGGGTTCACTGAAGCTTTCTTT. It translates to CASSQGPGGFTEAFF.

This chain links TRBV18 with TRBJ2-1; 8 bases are shared with TRBD1. Losses at the gene ends were 4 bases for V and 3 bases for J; bases not matched to a gene: 5. The CDR3 length is 15 residues. Looked up from germline, CDR1 is KGHSH and CDR2 is LQKENI. The CDR3 nucleotides are TGTGCCAGCTCACAGGCAGGGGGCTACTACAATGAGCAGTTCTTC. Encoded protein: CASSQAGGYYNEQFF.

V gene TRBV6-1 combines with J gene TRBJ1-4; D is undetermined. Trimming took 1 base from V and 4 from J, leaving 10 bases between them. The CDR3 runs 15 residues. The germline V gene has CDR1 MNHNS and CDR2 SASEGT. The CDR3 protein is CASSEGSRRNEKLFF. Here the CDR3 DNA reads TGTGCCAGCAGTGAAGGAAGCAGACGTAATGAAAAACTGTTTTTT.

This chain connects TRBV19 to TRBJ2-3, with D possibly being TRBD2 (6 bases). V was shortened by 3 bases and J by 6 bases, with 13 bases between the two germline ends. The CDR3 has 14 amino acids. Germline CDR1 reads LNHDA; CDR2 reads SQIVND (reference sequence). The CDR3 DNA is TGTGCCAGTAGTATTACCGGGAGTAAGGATACGCAGTATTTT. Its protein product is CASSITGSKDTQYF. Together with reference TRBV19 and TRBJ2-3, the CDR3 gives the full variable domain: DGGITQSPKYLFRKEGQNVTLSCEQNLNHDAMYWYRQDPGQGLRLIYYSQIVNDFQKGDIAEGYSVSREKKESFPLTVTSAQKNPTAFYLCASSITGSKDTQYFGPGTRLTVL.

About this clone: No DNA is shown, since the ends of the CDR3 on it are uncertain; the CDR3 is the one TCRdb lists. CDR3 residues: CASRLVAGGNEQYF. The V gene is TRBV12-2, the J gene TRBJ2-7; the D segment call TRBD2 is taken from the table without a DNA check. TRBV12-2 is a documented pseudogene. Termini included, the CDR3 measures 14 amino acids.

This clone has just a few counts. The chain is built from TRBV7-2 and TRBJ2-2; D may be TRBD2 (5 bases). Trimming shortened V by 5 bases and J by 5 bases, and 18 bases separated the two germline ends. This CDR3 is 16 amino acids long. From germline, CDR1 is SGHTA and CDR2 FQGNSA. CDR3 in DNA: TGTGCCAGCAGCCTTGGACTGTCTAAGAGTACCGGGGAGCTGTTTTTT. It specifies CASSLGLSKSTGELFF.

The chain has TRBV7-8 and TRBJ2-7, with D possibly being TRBD1 (6 bases). V was trimmed by 5 bases and J by 0 bases, leaving 14 bases between them. The CDR3 is made up of 15 amino acids. Germline V gene data show CDR1 as SGHVS and CDR2 as FQNEAQ. CDR3 in DNA: TGTGCCAGCAGCCAAGGGACACTAGACTCCTACGAGCAGTACTTC. This translates into CASSQGTLDSYEQYF.

V is TRBV6-6 and J is TRBJ2-7; TRBD1 matches at 7 bases. With 0 bases clipped from V and 5 bases from J, the junction kept 7 bases outside the gene matches. Per germline, CDR1 MNHNY and CDR2 SVGAGI (reference sequence). The CDR3 length is 15 residues. CDR3 DNA: TGTGCCAGCAGTTACTCTCCAAGACAGGGAAACGAGCAGTACTTC. It is translated as CASSYSPRQGNEQYF.

The rearrangement joins TRBV19 to TRBJ2-1; D perhaps matches TRBD1 (5 bases). This CDR3 has 13 amino acids. V shed 3 bases and J shed 9 bases, with 12 bases lying between them. In germline, CDR1 is LNHDA, CDR2 SQIVND (reference sequence). The CDR3 nucleotides read TGTGCCAGTAGTATTGCCCAGGGTTCTGAGCAGTTCTTC. Translation gives CASSIAQGSEQFF.

This rearrangement joins TRBV5-4 to TRBJ2-1; TRBD2 matches 10 bases. CDR1 SGHNT and CDR2 YYREEE come from the germline V gene (reference sequence). The CDR3 has 18 residues. The J segment lost 8 bases and the V segment lost 0 bases, leaving 14 bases of the junction unmatched. The CDR3 reads CASSLGRYGLAEPDEQFF. CDR3 bases: TGTGCCAGCAGCTTGGGTCGCTACGGACTAGCGGAGCCGGATGAGCAGTTCTTC.

This chain connects TRBV11-2 to TRBJ2-1; tentative D call: TRBD2 (5 bases). V was shortened by 3 bases and J by 6 bases, with 15 bases between the two germline ends. CDR3 length equals 15 residues. Germline V lookup: CDR1 SGHAT, CDR2 FQNNGV. The CDR3 DNA sequence: TGTGCCAGCAGCTTTTCCCTGACCAGCGGCAATGAGCAGTTCTTC. It yields the protein CASSFSLTSGNEQFF.

In this sample, this clone turned up a few times. The chain couples TRBV2 to TRBJ2-5; the D gene is possibly TRBD2 (6 bases). V was shortened by 3 bases and J by 4 bases, with 18 bases between the two germline ends. The CDR3 length is 16 residues. In germline, CDR1 is SNHLY, CDR2 FYNNEI. The CDR3 reads CASSEGGLGYGETQYF. The CDR3 DNA is TGTGCCAGCAGTGAGGGGGGACTGGGATACGGAGAGACCCAGTACTTC.

The chain links TRBV7-8 to TRBJ2-2; TRBD1 or TRBD2 may be the D gene (5 bases each). The CDR3 totals 15 residues. Germline CDR1 SGHVS, CDR2 FQNEAQ. Trimming took off 3 bases at V and 1 base at J, with 9 bases between the two ends. This CDR3 reads CASSFGTGNTGELFF. CDR3 in DNA: TGTGCCAGCAGCTTCGGGACGGGGAACACCGGGGAGCTGTTTTTT.

This sequence joins TRBV6-4 and TRBJ2-1; 11 bases map to TRBD2. Germline V gene sequence: CDR1 MRHNA, CDR2 SNTAGT. The CDR3 length is 16 residues. V lost 2 bases, J lost 4 bases, and 4 bases stayed unmatched. The DNA for the CDR3 is TGTGCCAGCAGTGACACCGGGACTAGCGGATACAATGAGCAGTTCTTC. This sequence encodes CASSDTGTSGYNEQFF.

This clone was counted between two and nine times. V is TRBV28 and J is TRBJ2-2; 9 bases agree with TRBD2. Looked up from germline, CDR1 is MDHEN and CDR2 is SYDVKM. The CDR3 spans 15 residues. V dropped 7 bases and J dropped 6; count of bases not matched to a gene: 9. CDR3 sequence reads: CASKKREAPPGELFF. For the CDR3, the DNA is TGTGCCAGCAAAAAGCGGGAGGCCCCCCCCGGGGAGCTGTTTTTT.

V usage is TRBV5-1 and J usage is TRBJ2-5, with 10 bases fitting TRBD2. The V and J ends lost 4 bases and 2 bases, in that order; junction bases with no gene match: 8. Germline CDR1 and CDR2: SGHRS and YFSETQ. This CDR3 comprises 16 residues. Here the CDR3 DNA reads TGCGCCAGCAGCGTAGCGGGAGGTCTTATTCAAGAGACCCAGTACTTC. Its translation: CASSVAGGLIQETQYF.

The chain has TRBV11-3 and TRBJ2-1; the D is unclear. The ends were cut back, 0 bases at V and 6 bases at J, with 9 bases in the middle. The length of the CDR3 is 14 residues. The germline V gene encodes CDR1 SGHNT and CDR2 YENEEA. The CDR3 DNA is TGTGCCAGCAGCTTAGATAAACCAGGCAATGAGCAGTTCTTC. Protein sequence: CASSLDKPGNEQFF.

This chain uses TRBV7-2 with TRBJ2-1, with 7 bases that match TRBD2. CDR1 is SGHTA and CDR2 is FQGNSA in the germline V gene. The CDR3 contains 15 residues. Unmatched junction bases numbered 6, after V lost 0 bases and J lost 7 bases. The CDR3 loop reads CASSLAGGSWNEQFF. In nucleotides, the CDR3 is TGTGCCAGCAGCTTAGCGGGAGGGAGCTGGAATGAGCAGTTCTTC. Full variable domain (rest looked up from reference TRBV7-2 and TRBJ2-1): GAGVSQSPSNKVTEKGKDVELRCDPISGHTALYWYRQSLGQGLEFLIYFQGNSAPDKSGLPSDRFSAERTGGSVSTLTIQRTQQEDSAVYLCASSLAGGSWNEQFFGPGTRLTVL.

The gene calls are TRBV6-5 and TRBJ1-2, with D possibly TRBD1 on 5 matching bases. Between the trimmed V and J ends, which lost 6 bases and 8 bases, there was a span of 19 bases. The germline CDR1 and CDR2 sequences are MNHEY and SVGAGI. This CDR3 region has 14 residues. CDR3 sequence (DNA): TGTGCCAGCAGGGGTGGCAGGGTAATCTCCGGCTACACCTTC. This sequence encodes CASRGGRVISGYTF.

V usage is TRBV15 and J usage is TRBJ1-3; D is unresolved. The germline CDR1 and CDR2 sequences are LNHNV and YYDKDF (reference sequence). The V gene lost 0 bases and the J gene lost 0 bases, with 9 bases spanning the gap. This CDR3 region has 16 residues. For the CDR3, the DNA is TGTGCCACCAGCAGAGATTTGGCGACCTCTGGAAACACCATATATTTT. It yields the protein CATSRDLATSGNTIYF.

The chain combines TRBV10-1 with TRBJ1-1; 8 positions match TRBD1. Losses at the gene ends were 3 bases for V and 5 bases for J; bases not matched to a gene: 2. The CDR3 consists of 13 residues. CDR1 and CDR2 (germline): WNHNN, SYGVQD (reference sequence). As DNA, the CDR3 is TGCGCCAGCAGTGAAACAGGGGGGACTGAAGCTTTCTTT. This translates into CASSETGGTEAFF.

The gene calls are TRBV7-2 and TRBJ2-7; 11 positions agree with TRBD2. Losses at the gene ends were 1 base for V and 3 bases for J; bases not matched to a gene: 2. Germline V gene lookup returns CDR1 SGHTA and CDR2 FQGNSA. This CDR3 contains 15 residues. The CDR3 is CASSLELAGDYEQYF. The DNA of the CDR3 is TGTGCCAGCAGCTTAGAACTAGCGGGAGACTACGAGCAGTACTTC.

This chain links TRBV28 with TRBJ2-4; D perhaps matches TRBD1 (6 bases). The CDR3 runs to 14 residues. From germline, CDR1 is MDHEN and CDR2 SYDVKM. The V end lost 5 bases, the J end lost 9 bases, and 17 bases lay between the germline ends. As DNA, the CDR3 is TGTGCCAGCAGTGTAAGGACAGTCGGGGCCATTCAGTACTTC. This codes for CASSVRTVGAIQYF.

The chain recombines TRBV2 with TRBJ2-5; D perhaps matches TRBD2 (5 bases). CDR1 is SNHLY, CDR2 FYNNEI, per germline. Trimming pared 6 bases from V and 9 bases from J, leaving 17 bases between. The CDR3 contains 13 residues. This CDR3 reads CASSPGVLYSQYF. CDR3 DNA: TGTGCCAGCAGCCCCGGGGTTCTGTATTCCCAGTACTTC.